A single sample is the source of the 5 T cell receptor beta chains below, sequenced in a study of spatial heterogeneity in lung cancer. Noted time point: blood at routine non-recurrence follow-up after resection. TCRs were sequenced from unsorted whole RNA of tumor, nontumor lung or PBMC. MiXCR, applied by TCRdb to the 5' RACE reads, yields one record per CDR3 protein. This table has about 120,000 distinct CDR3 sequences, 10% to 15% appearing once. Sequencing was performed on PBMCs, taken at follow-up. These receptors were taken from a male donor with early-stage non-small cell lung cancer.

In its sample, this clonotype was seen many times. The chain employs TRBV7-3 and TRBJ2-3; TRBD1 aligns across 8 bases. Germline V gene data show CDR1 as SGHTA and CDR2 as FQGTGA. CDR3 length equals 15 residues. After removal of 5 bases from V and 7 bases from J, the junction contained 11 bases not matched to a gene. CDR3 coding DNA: TGTGCCAGCAGCACCTCAGGGGGCGCAGAGTATACGCAGTATTTT. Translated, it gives CASSTSGGAEYTQYF.

The chain's CDR3 is CSAYDRGTTYEQYF. As DNA, the CDR3 is TGCAGCGCCTATGACAGGGGCACAACCTACGAGCAGTACTTC. This chain links TRBV29-1 with TRBJ2-7; 8 bases line up with TRBD1. The CDR3 is 14 amino acids. Trimming took 7 bases from V and 2 from J; bases not matched to a gene: 10. Germline V gene sequence: CDR1 SQVTM, CDR2 ANQGSEA.

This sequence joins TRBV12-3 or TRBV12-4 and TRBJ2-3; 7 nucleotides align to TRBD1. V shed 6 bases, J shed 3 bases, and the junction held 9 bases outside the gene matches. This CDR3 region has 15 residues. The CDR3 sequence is CASSPDPRGTDTQYF. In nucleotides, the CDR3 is TGTGCCAGCAGCCCGGACCCCAGGGGGACAGATACGCAGTATTTT.

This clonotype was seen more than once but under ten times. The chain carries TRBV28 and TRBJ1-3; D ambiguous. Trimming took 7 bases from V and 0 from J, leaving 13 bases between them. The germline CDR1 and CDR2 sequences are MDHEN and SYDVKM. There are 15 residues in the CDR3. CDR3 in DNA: TGTGCCAGCACCCGAGTGGGGAACTCTGGAAACACCATATATTTT. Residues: CASTRVGNSGNTIYF.

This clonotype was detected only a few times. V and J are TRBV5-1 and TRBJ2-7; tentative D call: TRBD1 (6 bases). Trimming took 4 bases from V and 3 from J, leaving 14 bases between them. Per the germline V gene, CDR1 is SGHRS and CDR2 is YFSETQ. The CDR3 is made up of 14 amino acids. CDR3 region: CASSLDSLVYEQYF. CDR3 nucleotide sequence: TGCGCCAGCAGCCTGGACAGTCTAGTCTACGAGCAGTACTTC.